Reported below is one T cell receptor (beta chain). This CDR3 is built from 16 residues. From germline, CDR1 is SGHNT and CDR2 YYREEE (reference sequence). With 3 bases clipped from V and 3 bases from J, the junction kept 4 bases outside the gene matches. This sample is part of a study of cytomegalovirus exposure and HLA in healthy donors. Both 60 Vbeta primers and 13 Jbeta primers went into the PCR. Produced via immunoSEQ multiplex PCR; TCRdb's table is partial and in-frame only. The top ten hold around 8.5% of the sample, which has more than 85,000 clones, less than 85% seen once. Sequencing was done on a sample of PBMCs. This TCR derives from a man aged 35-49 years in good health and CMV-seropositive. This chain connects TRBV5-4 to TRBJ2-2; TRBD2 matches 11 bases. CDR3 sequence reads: CASSYGTSGDTGELFF. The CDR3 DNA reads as TGTGCCAGCAGCTACGGGACTAGCGGAGACACCGGGGAGCTGTTTTTT.